The present TCR beta chain was sequenced within a study of shared clonotypes between healthy human individuals. The assay was immunoSEQ multiplex PCR, and TCRdb's table has in-frame clones only and misses some. The sample lists 2,500,000 or so clones, just under 95% occurring once. The CDR3 spans 13 residues. The germline V gene encodes CDR1 MNHEY and CDR2 SVGAGI. The V and J ends lost 11 bases and 1 base respectively, with 12 bases between them. This TCR came from a man younger than 35 in good health. Some clones in this sample may be carry-over from other donors' samples. The chain combines TRBV6-5 with TRBJ2-4; D might be TRBD1 or TRBD2, each matching 5 bases. The source material was naive CD4+ T cells from PBMCs. The subset is: CD45RA+ positively selected. CDR3 region: CAVSGQAKNIQYF. CDR3 DNA: TGTGCCGTCTCGGGGCAGGCCAAAAACATTCAGTACTTC.